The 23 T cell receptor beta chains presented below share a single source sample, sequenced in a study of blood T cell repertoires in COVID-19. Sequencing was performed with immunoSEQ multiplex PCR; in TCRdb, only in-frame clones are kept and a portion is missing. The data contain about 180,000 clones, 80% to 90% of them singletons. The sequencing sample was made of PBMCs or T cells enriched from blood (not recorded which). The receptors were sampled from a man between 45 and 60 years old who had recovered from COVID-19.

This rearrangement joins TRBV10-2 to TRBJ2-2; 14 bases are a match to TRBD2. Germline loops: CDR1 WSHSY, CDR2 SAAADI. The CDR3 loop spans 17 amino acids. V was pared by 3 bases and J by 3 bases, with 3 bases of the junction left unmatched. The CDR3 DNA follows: TGCGCCAGCAGTGAAGGGACTAGCGGGGGTTACACCGGGGAGCTGTTTTTT. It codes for CASSEGTSGGYTGELFF.

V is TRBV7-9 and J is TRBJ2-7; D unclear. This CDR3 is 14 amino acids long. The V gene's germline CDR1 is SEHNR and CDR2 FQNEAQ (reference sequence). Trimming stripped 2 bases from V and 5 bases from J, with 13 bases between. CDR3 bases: TGTGCCAGCAGCTTAACGCACCAAAGCCACGAGCAGTACTTC. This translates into CASSLTHQSHEQYF. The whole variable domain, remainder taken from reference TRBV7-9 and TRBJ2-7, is DTGVSQNPRHKITKRGQNVTFRCDPISEHNRLYWYRQTLGQGPEFLTYFQNEAQLEKSRLLSDRFSAERPKGSFSTLEIQRTEQGDSAMYLCASSLTHQSHEQYFGPGTRLTVT.

The CDR3 loop is CAIRSEYTSGGSYNEQFF. In DNA form, the CDR3 reads TGTGCCATCAGAAGCGAATATACTAGCGGGGGCTCCTACAATGAGCAGTTCTTC. V and J are TRBV10-3 and TRBJ2-1, with 11 bases that match TRBD2. V lost 6 bases, J lost 0 bases, and 10 bases stayed unmatched. This CDR3 is built from 18 residues. The germline V gene has CDR1 ENHRY and CDR2 SYGVKD.

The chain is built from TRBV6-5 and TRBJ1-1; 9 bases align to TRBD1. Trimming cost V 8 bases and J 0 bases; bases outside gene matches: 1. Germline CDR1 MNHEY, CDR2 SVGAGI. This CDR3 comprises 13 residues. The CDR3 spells CASRTGVNTEAFF. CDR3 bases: TGTGCCAGCCGGACAGGGGTGAACACTGAAGCTTTCTTT.

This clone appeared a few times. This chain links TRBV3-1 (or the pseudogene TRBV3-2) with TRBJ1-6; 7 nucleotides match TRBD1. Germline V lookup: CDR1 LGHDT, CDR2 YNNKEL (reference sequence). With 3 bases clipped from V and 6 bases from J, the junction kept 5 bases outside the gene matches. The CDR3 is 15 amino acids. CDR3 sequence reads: CASSQTGQGNSPLHF. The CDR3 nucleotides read TGTGCCAGCAGCCAGACAGGGCAGGGTAATTCACCCCTCCACTTT.

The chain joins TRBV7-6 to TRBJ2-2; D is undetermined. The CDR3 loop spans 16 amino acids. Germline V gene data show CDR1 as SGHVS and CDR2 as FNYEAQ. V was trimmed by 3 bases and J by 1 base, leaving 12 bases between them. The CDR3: CASSFEQVLNTGELFF. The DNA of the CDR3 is TGTGCCAGCAGCTTTGAACAAGTATTGAACACCGGGGAGCTGTTTTTT.

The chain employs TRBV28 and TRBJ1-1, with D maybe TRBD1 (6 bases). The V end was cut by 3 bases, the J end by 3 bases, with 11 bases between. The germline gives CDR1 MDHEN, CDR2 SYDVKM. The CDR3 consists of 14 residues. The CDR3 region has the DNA TGTGCCAGCAGTTTGACAGGCACGGACACTGAAGCTTTCTTT. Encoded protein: CASSLTGTDTEAFF.

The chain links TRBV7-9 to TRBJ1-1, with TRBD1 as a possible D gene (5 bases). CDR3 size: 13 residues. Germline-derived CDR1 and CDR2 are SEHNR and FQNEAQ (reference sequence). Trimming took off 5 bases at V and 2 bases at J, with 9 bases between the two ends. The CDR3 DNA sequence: TGTGCCAGCAGCCAGGACACAAACACTGAAGCTTTCTTT. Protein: CASSQDTNTEAFF.

Written as DNA, the CDR3 is TGCGCCAGCAGCTTAAGCGGACAGGGTATGGACTATGGCTACACCTTC. Residues: CASSLSGQGMDYGYTF. The rearrangement joins TRBV5-1 to TRBJ1-2, with 8 positions matching TRBD1. Germline V gene data show CDR1 as SGHRS and CDR2 as YFSETQ. V lost 2 bases and J lost 3; bases outside the gene matches: 9. The CDR3 consists of 16 residues.

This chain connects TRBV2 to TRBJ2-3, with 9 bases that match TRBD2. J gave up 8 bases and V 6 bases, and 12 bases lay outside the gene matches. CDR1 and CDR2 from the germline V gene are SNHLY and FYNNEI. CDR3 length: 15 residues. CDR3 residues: CASSPSSAGGGTQYF. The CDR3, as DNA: TGTGCCAGCAGCCCATCTTCTGCGGGGGGGGGTACGCAGTATTTT.

The CDR3, as DNA: TGTGCCAGCGCCGCTCCCAACTATGGACAGTCTTACGAGCAGTACTTC. This codes for CASAAPNYGQSYEQYF. The chain combines TRBV27 with TRBJ2-7; weak D call: TRBD1 (6 bases). This CDR3 region has 16 residues. Trimming left V 8 bases short and J 4 bases short, with 24 bases between. Germline V gene data show CDR1 as MNHEY and CDR2 as SMNVEV (reference sequence).

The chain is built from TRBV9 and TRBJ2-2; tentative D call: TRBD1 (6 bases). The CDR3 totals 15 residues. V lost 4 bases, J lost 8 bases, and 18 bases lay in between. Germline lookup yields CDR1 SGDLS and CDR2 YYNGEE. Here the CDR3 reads CASSPPGRTAGELFF. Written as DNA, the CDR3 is TGTGCCAGCAGCCCACCCGGGCGGACAGCGGGGGAGCTGTTTTTT.

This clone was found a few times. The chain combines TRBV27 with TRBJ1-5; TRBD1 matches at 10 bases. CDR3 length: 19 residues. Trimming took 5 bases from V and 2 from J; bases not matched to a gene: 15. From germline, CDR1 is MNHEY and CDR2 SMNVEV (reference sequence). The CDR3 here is CASSGGQGGAFRGNQPQHF. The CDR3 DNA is TGTGCCAGCAGTGGCGGACAGGGGGGCGCGTTCAGAGGCAATCAGCCCCAGCATTTT.

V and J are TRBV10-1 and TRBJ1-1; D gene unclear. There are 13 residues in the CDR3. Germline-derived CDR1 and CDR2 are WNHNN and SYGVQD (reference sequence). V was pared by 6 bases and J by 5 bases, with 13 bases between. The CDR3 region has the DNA TGCGCCAGCAGCCGACCGGGGAGAACTGAAGCTTTCTTT. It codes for CASSRPGRTEAFF.

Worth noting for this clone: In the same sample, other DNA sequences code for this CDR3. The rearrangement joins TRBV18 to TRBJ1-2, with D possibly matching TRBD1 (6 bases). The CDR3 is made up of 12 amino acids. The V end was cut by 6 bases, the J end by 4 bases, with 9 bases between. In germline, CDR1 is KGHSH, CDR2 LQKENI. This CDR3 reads CASSLDSYGYTF. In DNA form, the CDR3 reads TGTGCCAGCTCCCTGGACAGCTATGGCTACACCTTC.

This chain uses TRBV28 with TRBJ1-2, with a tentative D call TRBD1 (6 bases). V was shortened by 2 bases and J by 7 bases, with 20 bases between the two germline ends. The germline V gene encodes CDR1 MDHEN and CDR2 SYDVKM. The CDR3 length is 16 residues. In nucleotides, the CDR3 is TGTGCCAGCAGTTTAGCTACAGGGATTGCCCTGGGTGGCTACACCTTC. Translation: CASSLATGIALGGYTF.

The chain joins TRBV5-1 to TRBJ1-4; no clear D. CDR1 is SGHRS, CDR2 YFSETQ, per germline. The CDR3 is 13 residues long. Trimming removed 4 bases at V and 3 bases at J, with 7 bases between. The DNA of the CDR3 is TGCGCCAGCAGCCCCTCCGCTAATGAAAAACTGTTTTTT. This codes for CASSPSANEKLFF.

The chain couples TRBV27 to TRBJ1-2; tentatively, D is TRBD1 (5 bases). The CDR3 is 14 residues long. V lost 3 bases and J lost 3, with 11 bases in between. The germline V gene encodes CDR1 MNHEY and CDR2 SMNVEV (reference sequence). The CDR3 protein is CASSFQGGYYGYTF. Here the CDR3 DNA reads TGTGCCAGCAGTTTCCAGGGTGGGTACTATGGCTACACCTTC.

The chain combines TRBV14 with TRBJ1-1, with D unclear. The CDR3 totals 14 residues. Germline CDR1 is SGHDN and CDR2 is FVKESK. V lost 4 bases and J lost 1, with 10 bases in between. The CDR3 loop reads CASSLWAKNTEAFF. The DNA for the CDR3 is TGTGCCAGCAGCCTATGGGCCAAGAACACTGAAGCTTTCTTT.

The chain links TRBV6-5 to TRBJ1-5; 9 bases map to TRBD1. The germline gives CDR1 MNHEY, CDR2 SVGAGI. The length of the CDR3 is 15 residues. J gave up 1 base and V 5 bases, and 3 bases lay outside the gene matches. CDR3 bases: TGTGCCAGCAGTCAGACAGGGGGAAGCAATCAGCCCCAGCATTTT. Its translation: CASSQTGGSNQPQHF.

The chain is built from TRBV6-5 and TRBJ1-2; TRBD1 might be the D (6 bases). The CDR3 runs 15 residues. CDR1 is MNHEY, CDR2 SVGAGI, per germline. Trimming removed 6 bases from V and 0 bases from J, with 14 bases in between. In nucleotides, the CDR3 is TGTGCCAGCAGACCAACAGGGTATACTAACTATGGCTACACCTTC. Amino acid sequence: CASRPTGYTNYGYTF.

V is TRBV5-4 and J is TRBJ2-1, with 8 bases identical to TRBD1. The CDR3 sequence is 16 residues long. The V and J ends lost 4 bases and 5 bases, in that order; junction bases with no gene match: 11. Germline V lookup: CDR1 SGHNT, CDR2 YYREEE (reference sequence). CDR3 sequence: CASSPGGSRSDNEQFF. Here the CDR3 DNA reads TGTGCCAGCAGCCCAGGGGGCTCACGTTCTGACAATGAGCAGTTCTTC.

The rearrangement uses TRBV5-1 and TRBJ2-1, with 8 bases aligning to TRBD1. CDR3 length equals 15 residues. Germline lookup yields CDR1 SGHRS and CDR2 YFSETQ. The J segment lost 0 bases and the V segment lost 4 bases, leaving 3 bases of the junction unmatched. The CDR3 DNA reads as TGCGCCAGCAGCCAGGGGGCTAGCTCCTACAATGAGCAGTTCTTC. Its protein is CASSQGASSYNEQFF.